The rows below give T cell receptor beta chains drawn from one sample of a study of PD-L1 blockade in urothelial cancer. The protocol was immunoSEQ multiplex PCR, while the TCRdb copy is restricted to in-frame clones and leaves out a portion. The data show some 110,000 clones, around nine tenths seen once. The starting material was PBMCs, obtained around atezolizumab (anti-PD-L1) treatment. These receptors all stem from a man in his fifties or sixties with urothelial cancer. Each CDR3 is given with its conserved first and last residue. A D gene is named only where the DNA matches it firmly. Some rows mark clone size as missing; the rest say once, few, many or name a class of expanded clone.

j_call: TRBJ1-6; d_call: .; clone_size: few; v_call: TRBV28; cdr3_aa: CASSPGEISPLHF; cdr3_nt: TGTGCCAGCAGTCCAGGGGAAATATCACCCCTCCACTTT
j_call: TRBJ1-2; d_call: TRBD1; clone_size: few; v_call: TRBV7-2; cdr3_aa: CASSLAPTGRAVYTF; cdr3_nt: TGTGCCAGCAGCTTAGCCCCGACAGGGCGGGCTGTCTACACCTTC
j_call: TRBJ1-4; d_call: TRBD1; clone_size: .; v_call: TRBV5-1; cdr3_aa: CASSLMRGPNEKLFF; cdr3_nt: TGCGCCAGCAGCTTGATGAGGGGGCCTAATGAAAAACTGTTTTTT
j_call: TRBJ1-3; d_call: TRBD1; clone_size: once; v_call: TRBV9; cdr3_aa: CASSGKTGGIGNTIYF; cdr3_nt: TGTGCCAGCAGCGGGAAGACAGGGGGGATTGGAAACACCATATATTTT
j_call: TRBJ1-6; d_call: .; clone_size: .; v_call: TRBV2; cdr3_aa: CASIRERSGNSPLHF; cdr3_nt: TGTGCCAGCATAAGGGAACGGTCGGGGAATTCACCCCTCCACTTT
j_call: TRBJ2-1; d_call: .; clone_size: .; v_call: TRBV9; cdr3_aa: CASSEGWTTSDEQFF; cdr3_nt: TGTGCCAGCAGCGAGGGTTGGACTACCTCCGATGAGCAGTTCTTC
j_call: TRBJ1-5; d_call: TRBD1; clone_size: .; v_call: TRBV28; cdr3_aa: CASSWGGTGGNQPQHF; cdr3_nt: TGTGCCAGCAGTTGGGGCGGGACAGGTGGCAATCAGCCCCAGCATTTT
j_call: TRBJ2-7; d_call: TRBD2; clone_size: .; v_call: TRBV9; cdr3_aa: CASSAGGGGFYEQYF; cdr3_nt: TGTGCCAGCAGCGCCGGGGGGGGAGGGTTCTACGAGCAGTACTTC
j_call: TRBJ2-4; d_call: .; clone_size: .; v_call: TRBV28; cdr3_aa: CASKKGMDKNIQYF; cdr3_nt: TGTGCCAGTAAGAAGGGGATGGACAAAAACATTCAGTACTTC
j_call: TRBJ2-5; d_call: TRBD2; clone_size: once; v_call: TRBV7-6; cdr3_aa: CASSWSGGGDPQYF; cdr3_nt: TGTGCCAGCAGCTGGAGCGGGGGGGGAGATCCCCAGTACTTC
j_call: TRBJ2-3; d_call: TRBD2; clone_size: .; v_call: TRBV5-1; cdr3_aa: CASSLGSGSGTDTQYF; cdr3_nt: TGCGCCAGCAGCTTGGGGAGCGGGAGTGGGACAGATACGCAGTATTTT
j_call: TRBJ2-7; d_call: TRBD1; clone_size: .; v_call: TRBV6-6; cdr3_aa: CASSYSGTGEGEQYF; cdr3_nt: TGTGCCAGCAGTTACTCCGGGACAGGGGAGGGTGAGCAGTACTTC
j_call: TRBJ1-5; d_call: .; clone_size: .; v_call: TRBV2; cdr3_aa: CASSGTFSNQPQHF; cdr3_nt: TGTGCCAGCAGTGGGACATTTAGCAATCAGCCCCAGCATTTT
j_call: TRBJ2-7; d_call: TRBD2; clone_size: .; v_call: TRBV19; cdr3_aa: CASSIGLAGTYEQYF; cdr3_nt: TGTGCCAGTAGTATAGGACTAGCGGGGACCTACGAGCAGTACTTC
j_call: TRBJ1-1; d_call: TRBD1; clone_size: .; v_call: TRBV18; cdr3_aa: CASSPQRDSNTEAFF; cdr3_nt: TGTGCCAGCTCACCCCAACGGGACAGTAACACTGAAGCTTTCTTT
j_call: TRBJ2-2; d_call: TRBD1; clone_size: .; v_call: TRBV9; cdr3_aa: CASSVQGDTGELFF; cdr3_nt: TGTGCCAGCAGCGTACAGGGGGACACCGGGGAGCTGTTTTTT
j_call: TRBJ2-5; d_call: .; clone_size: .; v_call: TRBV2; cdr3_aa: CASSYRVPSQETQYF; cdr3_nt: TGTGCCAGCAGTTACCGGGTCCCCTCCCAGGAGACCCAGTACTTC
j_call: TRBJ1-5; d_call: TRBD1; clone_size: .; v_call: TRBV11-2; cdr3_aa: CASSLDQGANNQPQHF; cdr3_nt: TGTGCCAGCAGCTTAGACCAGGGGGCGAACAATCAGCCCCAGCATTTT
j_call: TRBJ1-4; d_call: TRBD1; clone_size: .; v_call: TRBV6-5; cdr3_aa: CASQGQGAGKLFF; cdr3_nt: TGTGCCTCCCAGGGACAGGGGGCAGGAAAACTGTTTTTT
j_call: TRBJ2-1; d_call: .; clone_size: .; v_call: TRBV21-1; cdr3_aa: CASSTPSGGPYYYNEQFF; cdr3_nt: TGTGCCAGCAGCACCCCTAGCGGGGGGCCATATTACTACAATGAGCAGTTCTTC
j_call: TRBJ2-3; d_call: TRBD1; clone_size: .; v_call: TRBV6-4; cdr3_aa: CASSDGSGQADTQYF; cdr3_nt: TGTGCCAGCAGTGACGGGTCAGGACAGGCAGATACGCAGTATTTT